A single sample is the source of the 19 T cell receptor beta chains below, sequenced in a study of read filtering for tumor transcriptome and immune sequencing. From roughly 400 ng of RNA, a library with molecular barcoded alpha/delta and beta/gamma adaptors was made. TCRdb independently ran MiXCR on the reads; one entry per CDR3 protein. The sample yields approximately 60,000 distinct CDR3 sequences, around a fifth seen once. What was sequenced was a population of CD138-negative cells sorted from bone marrow. The source is a donor aged 40 or older with multiple myeloma.

This clonotype was observed at least ten times. The chain carries TRBV18 and TRBJ2-5; a possible D gene is TRBD1 (6 bases). The germline V gene encodes CDR1 KGHSH and CDR2 LQKENI. The CDR3 is 14 amino acids. V was trimmed by 1 base and J by 1 base, leaving 7 bases between them. The chain's CDR3 is CASSPRDTQETQYF. CDR3 in DNA: TGTGCCAGCTCACCACGGGACACCCAAGAGACCCAGTACTTC.

This clonotype came up many times. This chain joins TRBV12-3 or TRBV12-4 and TRBJ1-2; TRBD1 matches 9 bases. Unmatched junction bases numbered 4, after V lost 5 bases and J lost 3 bases. CDR3 size: 14 residues. The CDR3 DNA follows: TGTGCCAGCAGTCCACGACAGGGGGACTATGGCTACACCTTC. This translates into CASSPRQGDYGYTF.

In its sample, this clonotype was seen many times. The chain couples TRBV18 to TRBJ2-5; no reliable D call. V was shortened by 8 bases and J by 3 bases, with 7 bases between the two germline ends. The CDR3 totals 11 residues. Germline CDR1 and CDR2: KGHSH and LQKENI. The DNA for the CDR3 is TGTGCCAGCAAACGAGAAGAGACCCAGTACTTC. This encodes CASKREETQYF.

This clonotype was counted at least ten times. The chain has TRBV5-1 and TRBJ2-5; TRBD1 is a possible D gene (5 bases). The germline V gene encodes CDR1 SGHRS and CDR2 YFSETQ. The CDR3 loop spans 12 amino acids. Between the trimmed V and J ends, which lost 6 bases and 4 bases, there was a span of 10 bases. The CDR3 region is CASMDNLETQYF. For the CDR3, the DNA is TGCGCCAGCATGGACAACTTAGAGACCCAGTACTTC.

In its sample, this clonotype ranks as medium-sized. The V gene is TRBV7-3, the J gene TRBJ2-1; 8 bases match TRBD1. Germline CDR1 is SGHTA and CDR2 is FQGTGA. CDR3 length: 13 residues. The V gene end was trimmed by 5 bases and the J gene end by 6 bases; junction bases not matched to a gene: 3. This CDR3 reads CASSLDRGNEQFF. As DNA, the CDR3 is TGTGCCAGCAGCCTAGACAGGGGCAATGAGCAGTTCTTC.

This clonotype showed up many times. The chain joins TRBV5-1 to TRBJ2-2; 9 nucleotides agree with TRBD1. CDR1 is SGHRS and CDR2 is YFSETQ in the germline V gene. The CDR3 covers 16 residues. The V and J ends lost 2 bases and 3 bases, in that order; junction bases with no gene match: 5. The CDR3 sequence is CASSLGDREDTGELFF. As DNA, the CDR3 is TGCGCCAGCAGCTTAGGGGACAGGGAAGACACCGGGGAGCTGTTTTTT.

This clonotype has a handful of counts. The rearrangement uses TRBV10-3 and TRBJ1-2; 7 bases line up with TRBD1. The germline V gene has CDR1 ENHRY and CDR2 SYGVKD. After removal of 6 bases from V and 4 bases from J, the junction contained 5 bases not matched to a gene. The CDR3 covers 13 residues. CDR3 sequence reads: CAIRDRIFYGYTF. CDR3 nucleotides: TGTGCCATCAGGGACAGGATCTTCTATGGCTACACCTTC.

This clonotype was recorded a few times. The rearrangement links TRBV20-1 to TRBJ2-7; D is uncertain. V lost 3 bases, J lost 4 bases, and 19 bases lay in between. The CDR3 has 15 amino acids. Germline-derived CDR1 and CDR2 are DFQATT and SNEGSKA (reference sequence). The CDR3 is CSASTLVKPNYEQYF. The CDR3 nucleotides read TGCAGTGCTAGTACTCTTGTGAAGCCCAATTACGAGCAGTACTTC.

This clonotype has a handful of counts. This chain connects TRBV5-4 to TRBJ2-5, with a weak D call TRBD1 (6 bases). Per the germline V gene, CDR1 is SGHNT and CDR2 is YYREEE (reference sequence). The CDR3 loop spans 17 amino acids. V lost 4 bases to trimming and J lost 3 bases, with 22 bases between them. The CDR3, as DNA: TGTGCCAGCAGCCCGACGGTGGGGGTGGGGGCTAAAGAGACCCAGTACTTC. The encoded protein is CASSPTVGVGAKETQYF.

The table lists this clonotype with many counts. The chain carries TRBV30 and TRBJ1-2; D is unresolved. Germline CDR1 is GTSNPN and CDR2 is SVGIG (reference sequence). The CDR3 is made up of 14 amino acids. V lost 3 bases, J lost 1 base, and 12 bases lay in between. CDR3 loop: CAWRLIGINYGYTF. The CDR3 DNA follows: TGTGCCTGGAGGTTGATCGGCATTAACTATGGCTACACCTTC.

The J gene is TRBJ2-1, the V gene TRBV5-6; 9 nucleotides match TRBD1. CDR1 and CDR2 from the germline V gene are SGHDT and YYEEEE. The CDR3 extends over 14 amino acids. The junction had 6 bases not matched to a gene; V was cut back by 3 bases and J by 8 bases. The CDR3 is CASSWDREGDEQFF. DNA for the CDR3: TGTGCCAGCAGCTGGGACAGGGAGGGCGATGAGCAGTTCTTC.

This clonotype was observed many times. This chain links TRBV10-1 with TRBJ2-3; no clear D. Germline values: CDR1 WNHNN, CDR2 SYGVQD (reference sequence). This CDR3 comprises 14 residues. Between the trimmed V and J ends, which lost 2 bases and 2 bases, there was a span of 8 bases. This CDR3 is CASSETQYTDTQYF. The CDR3 DNA sequence: TGCGCCAGCAGTGAGACTCAATACACAGATACGCAGTATTTT.

This clonotype was observed at least ten times. The chain couples TRBV7-2 to TRBJ2-5; weak D call: TRBD2 (6 bases). The CDR3 spans 13 residues. Between the trimmed V and J ends, which lost 4 bases and 7 bases, there was a span of 13 bases. CDR1 and CDR2 from the germline V gene are SGHTA and FQGNSA. For the CDR3, the DNA is TGTGCCAGCAGCTCGCGCGGGGAAGGGACCCAGTACTTC. Translation gives CASSSRGEGTQYF.

In its sample, this clonotype was seen many times. The genes are TRBV20-1 and TRBJ2-3, with D hard to call. CDR1 and CDR2 from the germline V gene are DFQATT and SNEGSKA (reference sequence). This CDR3 region has 12 residues. V shed 4 bases and J shed 0 bases, with 5 bases lying between them. The DNA for the CDR3 is TGCAGTGCTAAGGAGAGCACAGATACGCAGTATTTT. Translating gives CSAKESTDTQYF.

A few counts support this clonotype. The chain is built from TRBV11-2 and TRBJ2-3; D not certain. The CDR3 sequence is 13 residues long. The V gene's germline CDR1 is SGHAT and CDR2 FQNNGV. V was shortened by 3 bases and J by 0 bases, with 4 bases between the two germline ends. The CDR3 is CASSFESTDTQYF. CDR3 DNA: TGTGCCAGCAGCTTCGAGAGCACAGATACGCAGTATTTT.

Details on this clonotype: This may arise from a read error, as a much more abundant clone is one base away. In this CDR3 the conserved last residue, phenylalanine or tryptophan, is missing, so a read error is likely. This chain connects TRBV20-1 to TRBJ1-1; TRBD1 might be the D (5 bases). Germline V gene lookup returns CDR1 DFQATT and CDR2 SNEGSKA (reference sequence). The CDR3 loop spans 13 amino acids. The V and J ends lost 2 bases and 0 bases respectively, with 7 bases between them. The CDR3 here is CSARQGLNTEAFS. CDR3 bases: TGCAGTGCTAGACAGGGATTGAACACTGAAGCTTTCTCT.

This sequence joins TRBV6-4 and TRBJ2-2; 8 bases agree with TRBD2. The CDR3 totals 15 residues. V shed 3 bases and J 7 bases; nucleotides not matched to a gene: 7. Looked up from germline, CDR1 is MRHNA and CDR2 is SNTAGT. The CDR3 DNA sequence: TGTGCCAGCAGTGAGGAAGCGGGAGCAAACGGGGAGCTGTTTTTT. It is translated as CASSEEAGANGELFF.

In its sample, this clonotype was seen many times. The genes are TRBV6-5 and TRBJ1-1, with 9 bases aligning to TRBD1. Germline loops: CDR1 MNHEY, CDR2 SVGAGI. Trimming removed 7 bases from V and 3 bases from J; junction bases left unmatched: 18. This CDR3 comprises 18 residues. The CDR3 DNA is TGTGCCAGCATCTTAAGGGGGACAGGGCTGATAGAGGACACTGAAGCTTTCTTT. Translated, it gives CASILRGTGLIEDTEAFF.

The chain couples TRBV5-1 to TRBJ2-5, with D hard to call. Deletions cut 4 bases from V and 5 bases from J, with 9 bases between. This CDR3 spans 12 amino acids. CDR1 is SGHRS, CDR2 YFSETQ, per germline. The CDR3 spells CASSPVGETQYF. The CDR3 DNA reads TGCGCCAGCAGCCCCGTAGGGGAGACCCAGTACTTC.